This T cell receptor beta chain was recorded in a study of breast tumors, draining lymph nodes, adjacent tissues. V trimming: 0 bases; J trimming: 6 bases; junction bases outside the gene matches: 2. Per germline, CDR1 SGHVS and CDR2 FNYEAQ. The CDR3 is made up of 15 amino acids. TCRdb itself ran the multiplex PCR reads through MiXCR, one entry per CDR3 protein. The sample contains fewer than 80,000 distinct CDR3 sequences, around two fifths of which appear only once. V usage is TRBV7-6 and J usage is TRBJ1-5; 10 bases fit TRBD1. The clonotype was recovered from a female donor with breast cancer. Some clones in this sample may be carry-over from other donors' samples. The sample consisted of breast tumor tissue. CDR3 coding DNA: TGTGCCAGCAGCTTAGCGACAGGGGGCGGTCAGCCCCAGCATTTT. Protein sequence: CASSLATGGGQPQHF.